The subject of this entry is one T cell receptor beta chain. The data were obtained in a study of shared clonotypes between healthy human individuals. Data came from immunoSEQ multiplex PCR; TCRdb stores just in-frame clones and leaves some out. This sample has approximately 2.3 million clones, with 85% to 95% found just once. After removal of 5 bases from V and 4 bases from J, the junction contained 5 bases not matched to a gene. Germline CDR1 reads SEHNR; CDR2 reads FQNEAQ (reference sequence). There are 15 residues in the CDR3. The J gene is TRBJ2-3, the V gene TRBV7-9; 11 nucleotides match TRBD2. The sequencing sample was made of naive CD4+ T cells from PBMCs. Stated subset: CD45RA+ positively selected. The clonotype comes from a young man in good health. Some clones in this sample may be carry-over from other donors' samples. CDR3 bases: TGTGCCAGCAGCATACTAGCGGGAGAGGCAGATACGCAGTATTTT. Amino acids: CASSILAGEADTQYF.